This TCR beta chain was retrieved from a study of early T cells in non-severe SARS-CoV-2 infection (dated by TCRdb to the early 2020s). Regarding the research as a whole: Bulk RNA from unsorted whole blood was used for TCR sequencing, so alpha and beta chains could not be paired.

General findings and caveats noted by the study authors: VDJdb matching was skewed toward anti-spike CD8 responses and likely underestimated virus-specific expansions, missing private and CD4 specificities.

This clonotype was detected only a few times. Its antigen target is currently unknown. Base qualities are not recorded, but no much larger clone differs from it by a single base. This was a case-control study nested in a cohort of healthcare workers in London, UK, who had nasopharyngeal swab PCR tests and blood samples taken every week. Between 23 and 31 March 2020, the week of the UK lockdown, healthcare workers were enrolled and then followed up weekly for as long as 16 weeks. Between the V and J ends, shortened by 4 bases and 2 bases respectively, the junction contains 9 bases. Inclusive of the bounding cysteine and phenylalanine, the CDR3 is 14 residues long. The only DNA kept is the CDR3, 42 bases in frame from the first base. Based on the germline V gene, the CDR1 and CDR2 sequences are SGHVS and FNYEAQ. The library was made by 5' RACE. TCRdb shows the sequencer as NextSeq 500. The TCR library protocol attached unique molecular identifiers to individual cDNA molecules to correct for sequencing error and PCR bias. Sequencing covered both TCR alpha and beta chains, and within each sample the abundances of alpha and beta sequences were tightly co-correlated. In the paper's pipeline: V gene, J gene and CDR3 annotation of TCR sequences was performed with Decombinator V4. TCRs were defined as expanded if a significant change between any two time points was detected under a Poisson model with p below 0.0001. Abundances of TCRs were expressed as counts per million after normalisation to the total number of TCRs sequenced in each sample. TRAV1-2 paired with TRAJ12, TRAJ20 or TRAJ33 defined MAIT TCRs, while TRAV10 paired with TRAJ18 defined iNKT TCRs. A search of VDJdb, accessed on 1 November 2021, was run for TCRs annotated to CMV, EBV and SARS-CoV-2, with TCRs annotated for multiple antigens excluded. Clones were called with MiXCR by TCRdb after fastp trimmed the public reads at Q25, and only in-frame beta chains were retained. When rows share a CDR3 protein, they turn into one entry using the most common DNA and genes. For this entry, the V and J calls and clone size follow TCRdb and not the study's own pipeline. The table for this sample lists 56,000 or so distinct CDR3 sequences; 8.2% of them were counted only once. The ten largest clonotypes hold 3.5% to 4.5% of the sample.

Sequenced material: whole blood. The origin of this receptor is an adult who was a healthcare worker with PCR-confirmed SARS-CoV-2 infection or an uninfected control (not recorded which). This sequence uses TRBV7-6 and TRBJ2-1; the D gene is not confidently resolved. The CDR3 corresponds to CASSSYTAYNEQFF. The nucleotides are TGTGCCAGCAGCTCCTATACAGCCTACAATGAGCAGTTCTTC. Supplemented by the reference TRBV7-6 and TRBJ2-1 proteins around the CDR3, the complete variable domain is GAGVSQSPRYKVTKRGQDVALRCDPISGHVSLYWYRQALGQGPEFLTYFNYEAQQDKSGLPNDRFSAERPEGSISTLTIQRTEQRDSAMYRCASSSYTAYNEQFFGPGTRLTVL.